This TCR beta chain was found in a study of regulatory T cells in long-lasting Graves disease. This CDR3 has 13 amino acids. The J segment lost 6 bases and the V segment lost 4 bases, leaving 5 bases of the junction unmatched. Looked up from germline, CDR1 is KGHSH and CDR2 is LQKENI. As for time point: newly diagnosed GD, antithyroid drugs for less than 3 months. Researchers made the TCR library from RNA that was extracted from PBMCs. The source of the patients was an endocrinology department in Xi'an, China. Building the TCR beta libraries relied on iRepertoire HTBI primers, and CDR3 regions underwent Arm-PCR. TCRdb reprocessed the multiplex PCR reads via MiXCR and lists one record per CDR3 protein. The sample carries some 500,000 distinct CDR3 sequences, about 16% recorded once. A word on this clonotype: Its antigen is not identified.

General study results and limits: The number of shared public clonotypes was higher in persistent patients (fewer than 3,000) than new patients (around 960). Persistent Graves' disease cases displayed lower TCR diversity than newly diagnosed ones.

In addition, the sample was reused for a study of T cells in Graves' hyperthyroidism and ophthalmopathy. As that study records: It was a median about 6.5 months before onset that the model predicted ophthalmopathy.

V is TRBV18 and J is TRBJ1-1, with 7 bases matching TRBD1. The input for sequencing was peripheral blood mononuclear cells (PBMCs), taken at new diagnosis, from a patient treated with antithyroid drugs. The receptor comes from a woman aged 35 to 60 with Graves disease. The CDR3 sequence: CASSLDRDAEAFF. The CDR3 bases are TGTGCCAGCTCACTAGACAGGGACGCTGAAGCTTTCTTT. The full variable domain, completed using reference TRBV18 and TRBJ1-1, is NAGVMQNPRHLVRRRGQEARLRCSPMKGHSHVYWYRQLPEEGLKFMVYLQKENIIDESGMPKERFSAEFPKEGPSILRIQQVVRGDSAAYFCASSLDRDAEAFFGQGTRLTVV.